This TCR beta chain was captured in a study of blood T cell repertoires in COVID-19. Turning to the study itself: Sites in the United States, Italy and Spain provided acute and convalescent COVID-19 samples. The cDNA or gDNA used as material had been derived from T cells, B-cell-depleted T cells, or PBMCs.

Method: immunoSEQ multiplex PCR; TCRdb's copy keeps in-frame clones and lacks some. Seen here are 90,000 to 100,000 clones, about 80% observed once, and the top ten hold roughly 11%. V shed 4 bases and J 9 bases; nucleotides not matched to a gene: 4. CDR1 and CDR2 (germline): SGHTA, FQGTGA. CDR3 length: 13 residues. Sequenced sample: peripheral blood. The receptor comes from a man in his 70s with active or convalescent COVID-19. V is TRBV7-3 and J is TRBJ2-4; 9 nucleotides agree with TRBD1. In DNA form, the CDR3 reads TGTGCCAGCAGCTCGGACAGGGGTGGCATTCAGTACTTC. This sequence encodes CASSSDRGGIQYF.